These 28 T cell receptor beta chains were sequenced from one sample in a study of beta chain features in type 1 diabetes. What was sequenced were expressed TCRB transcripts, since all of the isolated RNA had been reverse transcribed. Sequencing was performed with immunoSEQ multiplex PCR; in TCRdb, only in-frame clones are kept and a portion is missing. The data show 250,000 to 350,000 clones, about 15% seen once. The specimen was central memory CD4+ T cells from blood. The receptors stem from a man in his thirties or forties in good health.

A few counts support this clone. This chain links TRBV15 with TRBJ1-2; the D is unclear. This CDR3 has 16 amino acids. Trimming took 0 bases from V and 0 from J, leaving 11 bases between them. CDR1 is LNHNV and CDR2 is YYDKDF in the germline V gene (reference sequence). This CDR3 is CATSRDQIQANYGYTF. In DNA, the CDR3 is TGTGCCACCAGCAGAGATCAAATCCAGGCTAACTATGGCTACACCTTC.

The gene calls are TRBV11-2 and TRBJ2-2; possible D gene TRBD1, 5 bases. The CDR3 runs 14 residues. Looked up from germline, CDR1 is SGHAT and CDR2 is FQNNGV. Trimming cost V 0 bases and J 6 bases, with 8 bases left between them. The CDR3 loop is CASSLDRVAGELFF. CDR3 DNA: TGTGCCAGCAGCTTAGACAGGGTTGCCGGGGAGCTGTTTTTT.

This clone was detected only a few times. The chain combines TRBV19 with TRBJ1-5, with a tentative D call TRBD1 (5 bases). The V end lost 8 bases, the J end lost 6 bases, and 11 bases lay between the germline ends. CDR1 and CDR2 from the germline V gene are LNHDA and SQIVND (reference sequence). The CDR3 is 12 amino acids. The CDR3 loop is CASARVAQPQHF. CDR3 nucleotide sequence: TGTGCCAGTGCCAGGGTTGCTCAGCCCCAGCATTTT.

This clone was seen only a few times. The CDR3 reads CASSPWGGGAYNEQFF. The CDR3 DNA follows: TGTGCCAGCAGTCCATGGGGGGGAGGGGCCTACAATGAGCAGTTCTTC. This sequence joins TRBV25-1 and TRBJ2-1; 7 bases agree with TRBD2. CDR1 and CDR2 (germline): MGHDK, SYGVNS. This CDR3 has 16 amino acids. Losses at the gene ends were 5 bases for V and 2 bases for J; bases not matched to a gene: 9.

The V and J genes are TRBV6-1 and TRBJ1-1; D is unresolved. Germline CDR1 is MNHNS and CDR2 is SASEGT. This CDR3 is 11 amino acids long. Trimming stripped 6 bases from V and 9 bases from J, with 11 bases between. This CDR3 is CASSKHIQAFF. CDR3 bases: TGTGCCAGCAGCAAACATATACAAGCTTTCTTT.

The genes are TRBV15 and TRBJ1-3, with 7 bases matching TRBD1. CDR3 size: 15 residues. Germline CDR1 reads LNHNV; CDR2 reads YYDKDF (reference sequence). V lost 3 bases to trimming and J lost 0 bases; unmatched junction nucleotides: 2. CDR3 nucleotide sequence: TGTGCCACCAGCAGTGACAGGGCCTCTGGAAACACCATATATTTT. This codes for CATSSDRASGNTIYF. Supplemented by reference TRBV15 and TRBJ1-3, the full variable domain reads DAMVIQNPRYQVTQFGKPVTLSCSQTLNHNVMYWYQQKSSQAPKLLFHYYDKDFNNEADTPDNFQSRRPNTSFCFLDIRSPGLGDTAMYLCATSSDRASGNTIYFGEGSWLTVV.

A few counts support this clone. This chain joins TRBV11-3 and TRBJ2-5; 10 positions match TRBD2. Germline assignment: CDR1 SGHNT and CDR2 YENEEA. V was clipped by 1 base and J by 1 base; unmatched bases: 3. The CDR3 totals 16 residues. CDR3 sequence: CASSLASGGAQETQYF. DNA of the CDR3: TGTGCCAGCAGCTTAGCGAGCGGGGGGGCCCAAGAGACCCAGTACTTC.

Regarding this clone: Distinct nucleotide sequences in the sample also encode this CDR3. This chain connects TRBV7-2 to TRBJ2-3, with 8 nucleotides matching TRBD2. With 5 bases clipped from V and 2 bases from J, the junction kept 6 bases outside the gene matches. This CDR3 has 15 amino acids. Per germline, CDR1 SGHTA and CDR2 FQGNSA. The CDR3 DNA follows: TGTGCCAGCAGCCTTAGCGGGACTTACACAGATACGCAGTATTTT. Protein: CASSLSGTYTDTQYF. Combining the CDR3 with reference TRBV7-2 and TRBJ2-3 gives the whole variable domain GAGVSQSPSNKVTEKGKDVELRCDPISGHTALYWYRQSLGQGLEFLIYFQGNSAPDKSGLPSDRFSAERTGGSVSTLTIQRTQQEDSAVYLCASSLSGTYTDTQYFGPGTRLTVL.

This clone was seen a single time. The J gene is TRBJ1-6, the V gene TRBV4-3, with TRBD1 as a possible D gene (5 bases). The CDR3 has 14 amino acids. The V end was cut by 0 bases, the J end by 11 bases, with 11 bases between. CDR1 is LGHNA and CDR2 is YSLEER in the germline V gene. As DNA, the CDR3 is TGCGCCAGCAGCCAAGATCAGGGACTAGCACCCCTCCACTTT. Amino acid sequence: CASSQDQGLAPLHF.

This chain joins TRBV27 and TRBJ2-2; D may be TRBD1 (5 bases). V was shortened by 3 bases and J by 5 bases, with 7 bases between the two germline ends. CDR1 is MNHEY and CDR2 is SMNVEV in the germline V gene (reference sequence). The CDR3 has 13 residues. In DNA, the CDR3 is TGTGCCAGCAGTTTCCGGACAACCGGGGAGCTGTTTTTT. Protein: CASSFRTTGELFF.

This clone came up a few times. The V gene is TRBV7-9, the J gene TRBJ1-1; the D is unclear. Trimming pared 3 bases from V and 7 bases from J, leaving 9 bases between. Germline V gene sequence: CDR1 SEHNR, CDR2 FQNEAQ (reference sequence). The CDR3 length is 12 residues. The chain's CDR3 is CASSFVRGEAFF. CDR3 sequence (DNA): TGTGCCAGCAGCTTCGTGCGTGGTGAAGCTTTCTTT.

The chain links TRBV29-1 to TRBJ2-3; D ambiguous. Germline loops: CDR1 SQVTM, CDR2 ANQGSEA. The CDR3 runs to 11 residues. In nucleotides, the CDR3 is TGCATGGGAAGAGCAGCCGATACGCAGTATTTT. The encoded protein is CMGRAADTQYF.

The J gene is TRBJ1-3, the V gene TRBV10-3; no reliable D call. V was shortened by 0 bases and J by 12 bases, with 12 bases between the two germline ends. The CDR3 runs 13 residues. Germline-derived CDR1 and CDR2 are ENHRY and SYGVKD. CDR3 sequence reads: CAISESRRGHIYF. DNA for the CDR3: TGTGCCATCAGTGAGTCTCGTCGGGGTCACATATATTTT.

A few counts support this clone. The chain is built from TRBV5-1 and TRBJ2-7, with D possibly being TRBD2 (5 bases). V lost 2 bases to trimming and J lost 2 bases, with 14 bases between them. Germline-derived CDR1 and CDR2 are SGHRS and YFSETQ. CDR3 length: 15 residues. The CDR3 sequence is CASSFWESGTYEQYF. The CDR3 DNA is TGCGCCAGCAGCTTTTGGGAGTCGGGGACCTACGAGCAGTACTTC.

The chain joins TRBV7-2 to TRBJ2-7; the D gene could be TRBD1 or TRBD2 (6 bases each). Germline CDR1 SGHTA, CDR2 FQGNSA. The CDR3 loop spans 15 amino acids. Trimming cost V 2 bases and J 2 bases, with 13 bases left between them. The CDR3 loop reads CASSLLRGPPYEQYF. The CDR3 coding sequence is TGTGCCAGCAGCTTACTTCGGGGGCCCCCCTACGAGCAGTACTTC.

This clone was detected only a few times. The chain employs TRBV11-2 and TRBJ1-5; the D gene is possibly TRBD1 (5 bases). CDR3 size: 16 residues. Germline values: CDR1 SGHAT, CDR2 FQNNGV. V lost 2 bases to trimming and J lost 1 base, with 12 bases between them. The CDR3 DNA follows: TGTGCCAGCAGCTTAAGGGGCAGGGACAGCAATCAGCCCCAGCATTTT. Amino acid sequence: CASSLRGRDSNQPQHF.

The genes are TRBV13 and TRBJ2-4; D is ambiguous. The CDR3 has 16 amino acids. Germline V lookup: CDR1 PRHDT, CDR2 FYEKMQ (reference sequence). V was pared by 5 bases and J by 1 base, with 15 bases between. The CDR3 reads CASSQSLFLAKNIQYF. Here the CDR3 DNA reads TGTGCCAGCAGCCAGTCGTTATTTCTTGCCAAAAACATTCAGTACTTC.

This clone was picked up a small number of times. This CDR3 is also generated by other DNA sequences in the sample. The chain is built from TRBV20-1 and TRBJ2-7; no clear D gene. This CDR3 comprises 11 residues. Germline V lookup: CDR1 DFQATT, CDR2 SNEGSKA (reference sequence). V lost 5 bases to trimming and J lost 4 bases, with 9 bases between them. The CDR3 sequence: CSALGTYEQYF. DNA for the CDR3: TGCAGTGCTCTTGGCACTTACGAGCAGTACTTC.

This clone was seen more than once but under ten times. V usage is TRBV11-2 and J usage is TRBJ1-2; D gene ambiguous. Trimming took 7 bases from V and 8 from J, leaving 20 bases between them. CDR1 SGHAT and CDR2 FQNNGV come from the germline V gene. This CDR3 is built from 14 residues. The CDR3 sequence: CASTEGLGMGGYTF. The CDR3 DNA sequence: TGTGCCAGCACCGAAGGGTTGGGAATGGGCGGCTACACCTTC.

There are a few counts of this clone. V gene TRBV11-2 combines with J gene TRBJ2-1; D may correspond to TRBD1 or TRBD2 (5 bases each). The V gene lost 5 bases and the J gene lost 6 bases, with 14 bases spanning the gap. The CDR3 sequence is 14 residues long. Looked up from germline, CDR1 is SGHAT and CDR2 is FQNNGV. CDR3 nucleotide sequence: TGTGCCAGCAGCCGAGGGGAGCAGGTCAATGAGCAGTTCTTC. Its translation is CASSRGEQVNEQFF.

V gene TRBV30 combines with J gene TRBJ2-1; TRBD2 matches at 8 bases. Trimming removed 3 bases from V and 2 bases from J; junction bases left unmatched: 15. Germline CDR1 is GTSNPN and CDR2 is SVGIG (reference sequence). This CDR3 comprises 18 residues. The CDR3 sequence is CAWRRLSGSHPPYNEQFF. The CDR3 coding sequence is TGTGCCTGGAGAAGACTAAGCGGGAGCCACCCACCCTACAATGAGCAGTTCTTC.

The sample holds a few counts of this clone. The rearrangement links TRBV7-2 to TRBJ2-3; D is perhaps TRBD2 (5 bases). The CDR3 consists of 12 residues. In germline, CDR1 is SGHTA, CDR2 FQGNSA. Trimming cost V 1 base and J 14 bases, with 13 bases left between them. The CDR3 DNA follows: TGTGCCAGCAGCTTAGATGGGAGCTTAGGGTATTTT. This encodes CASSLDGSLGYF.

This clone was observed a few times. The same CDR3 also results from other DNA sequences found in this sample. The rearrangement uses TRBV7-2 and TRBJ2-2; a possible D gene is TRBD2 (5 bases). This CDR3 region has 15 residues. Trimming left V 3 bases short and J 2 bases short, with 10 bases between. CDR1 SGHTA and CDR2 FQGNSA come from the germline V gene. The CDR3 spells CASSLNGLNTGELFF. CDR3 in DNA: TGTGCCAGCAGCTTGAACGGACTTAACACCGGGGAGCTGTTTTTT.

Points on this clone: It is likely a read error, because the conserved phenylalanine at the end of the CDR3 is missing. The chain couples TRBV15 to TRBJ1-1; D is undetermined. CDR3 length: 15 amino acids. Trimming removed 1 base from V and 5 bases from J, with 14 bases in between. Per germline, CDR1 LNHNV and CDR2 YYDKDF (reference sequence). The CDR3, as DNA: TGTGCCACCAGCAGAGGAGGATCCGCGGGGACTGAAGCTTTCTGT. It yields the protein CATSRGGSAGTEAFC.

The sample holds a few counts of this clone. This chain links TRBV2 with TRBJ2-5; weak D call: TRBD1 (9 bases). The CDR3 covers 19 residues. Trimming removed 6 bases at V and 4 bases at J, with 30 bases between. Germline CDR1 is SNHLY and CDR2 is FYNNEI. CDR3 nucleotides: TGTGCCAGCAGCAAACAACCGGGACAGGGTGCCGGGGGGGGAGAGACCCAGTACTTC. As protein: CASSKQPGQGAGGGETQYF.

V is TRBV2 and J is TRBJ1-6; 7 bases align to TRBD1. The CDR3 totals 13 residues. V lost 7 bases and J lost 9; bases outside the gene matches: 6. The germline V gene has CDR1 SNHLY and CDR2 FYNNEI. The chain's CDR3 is CASNPGGGSPLHF. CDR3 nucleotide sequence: TGTGCCAGCAACCCAGGGGGGGGTTCACCCCTCCACTTT.

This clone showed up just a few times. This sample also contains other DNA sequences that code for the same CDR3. The CDR3 sequence is CASSLATGNTEAFF. The CDR3 region has the DNA TGTGCCAGCAGCTTAGCTACTGGGAACACTGAAGCTTTCTTT. V is TRBV7-9 and J is TRBJ1-1; D uncertain. The CDR3 has 14 residues. Germline-derived CDR1 and CDR2 are SEHNR and FQNEAQ (reference sequence). Trimming pared 0 bases from V and 1 base from J, leaving 6 bases between.

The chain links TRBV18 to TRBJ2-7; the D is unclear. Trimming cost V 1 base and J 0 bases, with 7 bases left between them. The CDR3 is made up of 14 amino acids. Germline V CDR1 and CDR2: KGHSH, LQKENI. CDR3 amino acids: CASSPQASSYEQYF. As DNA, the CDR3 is TGTGCCAGCTCACCACAGGCCAGCTCCTACGAGCAGTACTTC.